This entry lists 27 T cell receptor beta chains sequenced from one sample in a study of T cells after yellow fever vaccination. TCRdb reprocessed the 5' RACE reads via MiXCR and lists one record per CDR3 protein. The sample has just under 600,000 distinct CDR3 sequences, about 13% seen once. The specimen comprised PBMCs, sampled on the day of the yellow fever booster vaccination. These receptors were taken from a man in his thirties or forties who received the YFV17D yellow fever vaccine.

The rearrangement links TRBV20-1 to TRBJ2-1; D is undetermined. With 4 bases removed from V and 6 bases from J, the gap between germline ends came to 7 bases. CDR3 size: 11 residues. Germline values: CDR1 DFQATT, CDR2 SNEGSKA (reference sequence). CDR3 nucleotides: TGCAGTGCTATGGGCGGCAATGAGCAGTTCTTC. Translation gives CSAMGGNEQFF.

This clonotype was observed at least ten times. This chain links TRBV6-6 with TRBJ2-3, with D unclear. There are 12 residues in the CDR3. CDR1 and CDR2 from the germline V gene are MNHNY and SVGAGI (reference sequence). This CDR3 is CASGHSTDTQYF. Written as DNA, the CDR3 is TGTGCTAGTGGGCACTCCACAGATACGCAGTATTTT.

This rearrangement joins TRBV18 to TRBJ2-3; D not resolved. The germline V gene has CDR1 KGHSH and CDR2 LQKENI. The CDR3 runs to 13 residues. V gave up 3 bases and J gave up 3 bases, with 7 bases separating them. CDR3 loop: CASSPLETDTQYF. CDR3 nucleotides: TGTGCCAGCTCACCCCTAGAAACAGATACGCAGTATTTT.

The genes are TRBV6-1 and TRBJ2-1; 13 bases map to TRBD2. The germline V gene encodes CDR1 MNHNS and CDR2 SASEGT. CDR3 size: 15 residues. V lost 7 bases and J lost 4; bases outside the gene matches: 4. In DNA, the CDR3 is TGTGCCAGCATTGGGACTAGCGGGACATACAATGAGCAGTTCTTC. Translating it yields CASIGTSGTYNEQFF.

The CDR3 here is CASSFSLRSNEKLFF. The CDR3 coding sequence is TGTGCCAGCAGTTTTTCCCTCCGATCTAATGAAAAACTGTTTTTT. This rearrangement joins TRBV12-3 or TRBV12-4 to TRBJ1-4; no reliable D call. Trimming cost V 3 bases and J 3 bases, with 11 bases left between them. The CDR3 has 15 residues.

This clonotype was found a few times. The chain links TRBV3-1 to TRBJ2-1; D is undetermined. Germline lookup yields CDR1 LGHDT and CDR2 YNNKEL (reference sequence). This CDR3 has 18 residues. Trimming left V 3 bases short and J 7 bases short, with 25 bases between. The CDR3 reads CASSQHLNPDRAGNEQFF. CDR3 nucleotide sequence: TGTGCCAGCAGCCAGCACCTAAACCCGGACCGAGCAGGAAATGAGCAGTTCTTC.

This chain links TRBV5-6 with TRBJ1-5; D is undetermined. Trimming stripped 1 base from V and 4 bases from J, with 9 bases between. Germline V gives CDR1 SGHDT, CDR2 YYEEEE. The CDR3 extends over 14 amino acids. CDR3 bases: TGTGCCAGCAGCTTGAGGCGGATTAATCAGCCCCAGCATTTT. Amino acid sequence: CASSLRRINQPQHF.

The rearrangement uses TRBV7-8 and TRBJ2-2; unclear D gene. The germline V gene has CDR1 SGHVS and CDR2 FQNEAQ. V was pared by 5 bases and J by 0 bases, with 13 bases between. The CDR3 is 16 residues long. The CDR3 loop reads CASSRTRASNTGELFF. The CDR3 region has the DNA TGTGCCAGCAGCCGAACCCGGGCGTCGAACACCGGGGAGCTGTTTTTT. The full variable domain, with the rest looked up from reference TRBV7-8 and TRBJ2-2, is GAGVSQSPRYKVAKRGQDVALRCDPISGHVSLFWYQQALGQGPEFLTYFQNEAQLDKSGLPSDRFFAERPEGSVSTLKIQRTQQEDSAVYLCASSRTRASNTGELFFGEGSRLTVL.

Only a few counts were recorded for this clonotype. The chain is built from TRBV5-1 and TRBJ2-7, with D perhaps assigned TRBD1 or TRBD2 (5 bases each). CDR3 length: 13 amino acids. CDR1 and CDR2 (germline): SGHRS, YFSETQ. Trimming took off 4 bases at V and 5 bases at J, with 13 bases between the two ends. In nucleotides, the CDR3 is TGCGCCAGCAGCGGCACCCAGGGACACGAGCAGTACTTC. Encoded protein: CASSGTQGHEQYF.

The J gene is TRBJ2-2, the V gene TRBV6-4; the D is unclear. Germline V CDR1 and CDR2: MRHNA, SNTAGT. Trimming stripped 5 bases from V and 0 bases from J, with 7 bases between. The CDR3 is made up of 14 amino acids. CDR3 sequence (DNA): TGTGCCAGCAGTCCGCAAGCGAACACCGGGGAGCTGTTTTTT. Encoded protein: CASSPQANTGELFF.

The chain joins TRBV25-1 to TRBJ2-7; 8 nucleotides align to TRBD1. The CDR3 consists of 16 residues. CDR1 MGHDK and CDR2 SYGVNS come from the germline V gene. V lost 8 bases and J lost 3; bases outside the gene matches: 15. CDR3 sequence (DNA): TGTGCCAGCCGACTAAGGCTCGGGGACAGGCTCTACGAGCAGTACTTC. This encodes CASRLRLGDRLYEQYF.

In its sample, this clonotype was seen once. This rearrangement joins TRBV5-1 to TRBJ2-7; the match to TRBD2 covers 8 bases. V was pared by 0 bases and J by 7 bases, with 12 bases of the junction left unmatched. There are 16 residues in the CDR3. Germline CDR1 SGHRS, CDR2 YFSETQ. For the CDR3, the DNA is TGCGCCAGCAGCTTGGCCACTAGCGGAGGGGCGGAGGAGCAGTACTTC. This encodes CASSLATSGGAEEQYF.

This clonotype was counted a few times. This chain joins TRBV4-3 and TRBJ2-3; D may be TRBD2 (7 bases). Germline-derived CDR1 and CDR2 are LGHNA and YSLEER. The CDR3 runs to 15 residues. The V and J ends lost 4 bases and 2 bases respectively, with 13 bases between them. This chain's CDR3 is CASSPGGSHTDTQYF. CDR3 in DNA: TGCGCCAGCAGCCCGGGGGGCTCACACACAGATACGCAGTATTTT.

This clonotype occurred a few times. The genes are TRBV3-1 and TRBJ2-7; D ambiguous. V lost 1 base and J 3 bases, leaving 7 bases between the germline ends. The CDR3 runs to 13 residues. Germline CDR1 LGHDT, CDR2 YNNKEL (reference sequence). In DNA form, the CDR3 reads TGTGCCAGCAGCCAAGGAGCTGTCTACGAGCAGTACTTC. It yields the protein CASSQGAVYEQYF.

This clonotype was observed a few times. The genes are TRBV4-3 and TRBJ2-3; D is unclear. Germline V lookup: CDR1 LGHNA, CDR2 YSLEER. The CDR3 runs to 13 residues. The V end was cut by 1 base, the J end by 6 bases, with 8 bases between. CDR3 coding DNA: TGCGCCAGCAGCCAAGGTACCGGTGATACGCAGTATTTT. It yields the protein CASSQGTGDTQYF.

The chain is built from TRBV18 and TRBJ2-1, with 8 positions matching TRBD2. CDR3 length: 15 residues. V lost 2 bases to trimming and J lost 4 bases; unmatched junction nucleotides: 4. From germline, CDR1 is KGHSH and CDR2 LQKENI. The CDR3 sequence: CASSPSLAEYNEQFF. CDR3 bases: TGTGCCAGCTCACCATCACTAGCGGAGTACAATGAGCAGTTCTTC. Drawing the rest from reference TRBV18 and TRBJ2-1, the complete variable domain is NAGVMQNPRHLVRRRGQEARLRCSPMKGHSHVYWYRQLPEEGLKFMVYLQKENIIDESGMPKERFSAEFPKEGPSILRIQQVVRGDSAAYFCASSPSLAEYNEQFFGPGTRLTVL.

The rearrangement links TRBV19 to TRBJ2-3; 9 nucleotides line up with TRBD1. The CDR3 runs to 16 residues. CDR1 and CDR2 from the germline V gene are LNHDA and SQIVND (reference sequence). The J segment lost 4 bases and the V segment lost 0 bases, leaving 5 bases of the junction unmatched. The DNA for the CDR3 is TGTGCCAGTAGTATAGATGGACAGGGGAGGTCAGATACGCAGTATTTT. This sequence encodes CASSIDGQGRSDTQYF.

V gene TRBV30 combines with J gene TRBJ2-7; 8 bases align to TRBD1. CDR1 and CDR2 from the germline V gene are GTSNPN and SVGIG (reference sequence). Trimming took 2 bases from V and 6 from J; bases not matched to a gene: 0. This CDR3 spans 11 amino acids. In DNA form, the CDR3 reads TGTGCCTGGAGTACAGGGGGCGAGCAGTACTTC. Protein sequence: CAWSTGGEQYF.

There are a few counts of this clonotype. V gene TRBV12-3 or TRBV12-4 combines with J gene TRBJ2-5; 14 bases map to TRBD2. The CDR3 runs 20 residues. V was pared by 4 bases and J by 1 base, with 14 bases of the junction left unmatched. The CDR3 loop reads CASSSSSGTSGRLGQETQYF. CDR3 sequence (DNA): TGTGCCAGCAGTTCATCTTCCGGGACTAGCGGGAGATTGGGCCAAGAGACCCAGTACTTC.

The chain recombines TRBV29-1 with TRBJ1-2; D gene unclear. Trimming cost V 4 bases and J 4 bases, with 13 bases left between them. This CDR3 contains 13 residues. Looked up from germline, CDR1 is SQVTM and CDR2 is ANQGSEA. CDR3 region: CSVVVSLGYGYTF. For the CDR3, the DNA is TGCAGCGTTGTGGTCTCGCTGGGCTATGGCTACACCTTC.

The rearrangement uses TRBV18 and TRBJ2-7, with 7 bases fitting TRBD1. This CDR3 has 13 amino acids. Germline V gene data show CDR1 as KGHSH and CDR2 as LQKENI. The V gene end was trimmed by 5 bases and the J gene end by 3 bases; junction bases not matched to a gene: 4. Here the CDR3 reads CASSGTEDYEQYF. CDR3 sequence (DNA): TGTGCCAGCTCAGGGACAGAAGACTACGAGCAGTACTTC.

This clonotype came up a few times. The V and J genes are TRBV20-1 and TRBJ2-2, with D perhaps matching TRBD2 (5 bases). CDR3 length: 15 amino acids. The V end lost 6 bases, the J end lost 8 bases, and 22 bases lay between the germline ends. The germline V gene has CDR1 DFQATT and CDR2 SNEGSKA (reference sequence). CDR3 nucleotide sequence: TGCAGTGCCCCCGGGAACCAAGGTTTAACGGGGGAGCTGTTTTTT. Protein product: CSAPGNQGLTGELFF.

V gene TRBV5-4 combines with J gene TRBJ2-3; a possible D gene is TRBD2 (5 bases). CDR1 is SGHNT and CDR2 is YYREEE in the germline V gene (reference sequence). The CDR3 length is 16 residues. V lost 4 bases, J lost 0 bases, and 15 bases lay in between. CDR3 in amino acids: CASSPGGLASTDTQYF. CDR3 DNA sequence: TGTGCCAGCAGCCCCGGCGGGTTGGCCAGCACAGATACGCAGTATTTT.

This clonotype was counted at least ten times. The V and J genes are TRBV25-1 and TRBJ2-7; TRBD2 matches at 13 bases. The CDR3 spans 16 residues. Germline assignment: CDR1 MGHDK and CDR2 SYGVNS. Trimming removed 4 bases from V and 9 bases from J; junction bases left unmatched: 12. CDR3 loop: CASSGGLAGVIGRQYF. The CDR3 bases are TGTGCCAGCAGTGGAGGACTAGCGGGAGTAATTGGAAGGCAGTACTTC.

V and J are TRBV6-1 and TRBJ2-7; TRBD2 might be the D (5 bases). V was shortened by 6 bases and J by 6 bases, with 15 bases between the two germline ends. Germline V CDR1 and CDR2: MNHNS, SASEGT. This CDR3 comprises 13 residues. DNA for the CDR3: TGTGCCAGCAGCTCTGGACGAGGGAGCGAGCAGTACTTC. This gives the protein CASSSGRGSEQYF.

This clonotype was detected ten times or more. This chain joins TRBV2 and TRBJ1-2, with TRBD1 identical over 7 bases. The germline CDR1 and CDR2 sequences are SNHLY and FYNNEI. The CDR3 contains 13 residues. After removal of 1 base from V and 4 bases from J, the junction contained 0 bases not matched to a gene. CDR3 protein: CASSEDRGYGYTF. In DNA, the CDR3 is TGTGCCAGCAGTGAAGACAGGGGCTATGGCTACACCTTC.

V gene TRBV7-9 combines with J gene TRBJ2-4; 7 bases are a match to TRBD2. The CDR3 loop spans 11 amino acids. After removal of 8 bases from V and 7 bases from J, the junction contained 2 bases not matched to a gene. Germline CDR1 is SEHNR and CDR2 is FQNEAQ (reference sequence). For the CDR3, the DNA is TGTGCCAGCGGGGGGGAGAACATTCAGTACTTC. Encoded protein: CASGGENIQYF.